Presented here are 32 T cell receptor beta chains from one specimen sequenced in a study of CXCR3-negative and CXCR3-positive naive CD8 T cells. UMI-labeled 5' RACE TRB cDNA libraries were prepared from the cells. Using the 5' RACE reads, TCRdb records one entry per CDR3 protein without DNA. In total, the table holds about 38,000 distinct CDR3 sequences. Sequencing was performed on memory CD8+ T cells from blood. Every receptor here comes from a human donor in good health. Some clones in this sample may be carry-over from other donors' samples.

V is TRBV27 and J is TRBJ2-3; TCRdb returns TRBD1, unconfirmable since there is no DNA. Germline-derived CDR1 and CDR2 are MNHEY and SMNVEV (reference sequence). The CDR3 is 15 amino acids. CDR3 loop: CASSPGAASTDTQYF.

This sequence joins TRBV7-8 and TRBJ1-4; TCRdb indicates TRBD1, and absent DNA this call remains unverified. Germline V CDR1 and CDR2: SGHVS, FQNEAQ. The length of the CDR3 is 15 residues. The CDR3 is CASSFFGGISEKLFF.

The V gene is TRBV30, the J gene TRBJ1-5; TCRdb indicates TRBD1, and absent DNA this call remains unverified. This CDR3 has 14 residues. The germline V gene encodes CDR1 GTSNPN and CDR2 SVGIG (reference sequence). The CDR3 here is CAWTPGGSNQPQHF.

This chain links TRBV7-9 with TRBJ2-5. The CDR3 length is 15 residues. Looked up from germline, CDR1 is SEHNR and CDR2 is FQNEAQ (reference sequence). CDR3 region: CASSLVHQIQETQYF.

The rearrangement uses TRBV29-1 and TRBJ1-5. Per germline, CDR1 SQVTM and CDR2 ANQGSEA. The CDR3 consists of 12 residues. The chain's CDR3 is CSVGGGNQPQHF.

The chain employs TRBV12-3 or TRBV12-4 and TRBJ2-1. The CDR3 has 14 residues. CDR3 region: CASSYTSSYNEQFF.

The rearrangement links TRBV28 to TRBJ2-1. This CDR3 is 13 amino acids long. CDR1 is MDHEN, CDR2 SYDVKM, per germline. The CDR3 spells CASSLLGYNEQFF.

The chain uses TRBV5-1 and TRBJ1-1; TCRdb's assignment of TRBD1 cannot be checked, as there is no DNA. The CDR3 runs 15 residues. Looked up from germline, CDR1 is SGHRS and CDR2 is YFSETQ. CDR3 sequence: CASSFQNPGNTEAFF. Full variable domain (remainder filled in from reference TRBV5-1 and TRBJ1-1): KAGVTQTPRYLIKTRGQQVTLSCSPISGHRSVSWYQQTPGQGLQFLFEYFSETQRNKGNFPGRFSGRQFSNSRSEMNVSTLELGDSALYLCASSFQNPGNTEAFFGQGTRLTVV.

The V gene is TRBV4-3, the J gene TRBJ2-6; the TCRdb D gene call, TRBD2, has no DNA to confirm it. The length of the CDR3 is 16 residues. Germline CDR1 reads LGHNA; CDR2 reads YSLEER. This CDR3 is CASSQEPSSGANVLTF.

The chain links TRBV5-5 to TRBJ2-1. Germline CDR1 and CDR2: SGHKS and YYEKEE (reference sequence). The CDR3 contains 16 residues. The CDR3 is CASSFSFFGAVYEQFF.

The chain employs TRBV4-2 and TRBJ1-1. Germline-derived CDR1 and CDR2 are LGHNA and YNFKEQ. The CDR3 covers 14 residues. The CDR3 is CASSQDGPNTEAFF.

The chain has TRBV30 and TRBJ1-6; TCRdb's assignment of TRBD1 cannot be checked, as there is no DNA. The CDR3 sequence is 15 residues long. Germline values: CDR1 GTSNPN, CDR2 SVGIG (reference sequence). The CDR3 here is CAWSVMGRGPSPLHF.

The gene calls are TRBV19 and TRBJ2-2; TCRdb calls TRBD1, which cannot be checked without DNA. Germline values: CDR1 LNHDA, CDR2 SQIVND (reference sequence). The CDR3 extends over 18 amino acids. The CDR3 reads CASSIVGAGGPNTGELFF. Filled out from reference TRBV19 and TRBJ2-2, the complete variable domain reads DGGITQSPKYLFRKEGQNVTLSCEQNLNHDAMYWYRQDPGQGLRLIYYSQIVNDFQKGDIAEGYSVSREKKESFPLTVTSAQKNPTAFYLCASSIVGAGGPNTGELFFGEGSRLTVL.

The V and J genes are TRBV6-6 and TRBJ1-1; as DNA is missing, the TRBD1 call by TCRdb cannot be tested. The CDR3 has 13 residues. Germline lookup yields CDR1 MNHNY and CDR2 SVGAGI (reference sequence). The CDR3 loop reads CASSEPGVAEAFF.

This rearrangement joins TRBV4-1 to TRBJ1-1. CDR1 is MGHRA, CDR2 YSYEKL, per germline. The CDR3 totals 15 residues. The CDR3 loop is CASSQVGEMNTEAFF.

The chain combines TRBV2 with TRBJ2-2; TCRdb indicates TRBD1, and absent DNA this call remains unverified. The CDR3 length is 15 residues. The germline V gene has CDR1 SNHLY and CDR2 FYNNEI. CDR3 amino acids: CASKRTGINTGELFF.

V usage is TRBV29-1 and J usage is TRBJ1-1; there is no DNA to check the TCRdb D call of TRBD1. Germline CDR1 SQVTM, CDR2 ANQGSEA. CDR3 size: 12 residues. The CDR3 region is CSARQGQTEAFF.

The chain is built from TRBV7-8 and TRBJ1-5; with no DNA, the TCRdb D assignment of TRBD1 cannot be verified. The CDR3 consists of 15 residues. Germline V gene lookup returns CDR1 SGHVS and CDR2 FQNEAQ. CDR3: CASSLWGESNQPQHF. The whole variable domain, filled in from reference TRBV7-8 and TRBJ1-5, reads GAGVSQSPRYKVAKRGQDVALRCDPISGHVSLFWYQQALGQGPEFLTYFQNEAQLDKSGLPSDRFFAERPEGSVSTLKIQRTQQEDSAVYLCASSLWGESNQPQHFGDGTRLSIL.

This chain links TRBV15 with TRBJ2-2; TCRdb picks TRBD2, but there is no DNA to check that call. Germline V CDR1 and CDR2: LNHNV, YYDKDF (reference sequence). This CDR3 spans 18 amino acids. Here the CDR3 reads CATSRGFGQGPSTGELFF.

CDR3 residues: CSVPGRVGTDTQYF. The rearrangement joins TRBV29-1 to TRBJ2-3; the TCRdb call, TRBD1, lacks DNA for checking. The CDR3 runs 14 residues. Germline V gene lookup returns CDR1 SQVTM and CDR2 ANQGSEA.

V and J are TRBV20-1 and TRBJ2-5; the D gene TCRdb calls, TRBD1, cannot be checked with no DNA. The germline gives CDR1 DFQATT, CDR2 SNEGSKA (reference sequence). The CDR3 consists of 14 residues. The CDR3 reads CSATGTGHQETQYF.

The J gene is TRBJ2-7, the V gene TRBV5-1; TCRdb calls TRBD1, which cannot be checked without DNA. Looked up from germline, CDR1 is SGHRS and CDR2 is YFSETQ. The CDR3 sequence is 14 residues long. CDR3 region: CASSSPDGFNEQYF.

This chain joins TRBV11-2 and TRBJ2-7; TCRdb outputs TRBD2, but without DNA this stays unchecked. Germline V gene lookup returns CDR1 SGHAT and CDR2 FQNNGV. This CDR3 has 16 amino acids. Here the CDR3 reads CASSLDGRVTPYEQYF.

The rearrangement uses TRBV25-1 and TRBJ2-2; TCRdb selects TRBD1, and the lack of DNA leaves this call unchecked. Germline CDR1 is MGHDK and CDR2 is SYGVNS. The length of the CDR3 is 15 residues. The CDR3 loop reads CASSGRQGWTGELFF.

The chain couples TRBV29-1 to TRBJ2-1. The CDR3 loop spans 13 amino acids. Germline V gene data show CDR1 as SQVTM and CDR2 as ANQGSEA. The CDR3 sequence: CSVEMGPNNEQFF.

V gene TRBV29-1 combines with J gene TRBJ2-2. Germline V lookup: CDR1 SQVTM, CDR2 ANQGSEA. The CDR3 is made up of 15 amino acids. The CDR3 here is CSVEVGGTNTGELFF.

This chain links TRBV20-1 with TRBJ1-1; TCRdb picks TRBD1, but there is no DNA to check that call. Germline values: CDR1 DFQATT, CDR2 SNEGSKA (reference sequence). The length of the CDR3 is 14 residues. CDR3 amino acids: CSAHVGGQHTEAFF.

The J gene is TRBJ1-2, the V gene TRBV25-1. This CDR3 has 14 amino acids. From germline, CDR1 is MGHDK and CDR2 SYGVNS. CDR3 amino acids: CASSEYEGNYGYTF.

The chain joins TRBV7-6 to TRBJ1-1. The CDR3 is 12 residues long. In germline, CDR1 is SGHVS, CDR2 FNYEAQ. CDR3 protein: CASSPDGTEAFF. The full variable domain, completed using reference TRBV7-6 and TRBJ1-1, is GAGVSQSPRYKVTKRGQDVALRCDPISGHVSLYWYRQALGQGPEFLTYFNYEAQQDKSGLPNDRFSAERPEGSISTLTIQRTEQRDSAMYRCASSPDGTEAFFGQGTRLTVV.

The CDR3 sequence is CASSESLSEAFF. The chain recombines TRBV25-1 with TRBJ1-1. Germline V gene sequence: CDR1 MGHDK, CDR2 SYGVNS. This CDR3 is built from 12 residues.

The CDR3 loop is CSVETGTGLSGNTIYF. V gene TRBV29-1 combines with J gene TRBJ1-3; TCRdb indicates TRBD1, and absent DNA this call remains unverified. Germline V CDR1 and CDR2: SQVTM, ANQGSEA. CDR3 length: 16 amino acids.

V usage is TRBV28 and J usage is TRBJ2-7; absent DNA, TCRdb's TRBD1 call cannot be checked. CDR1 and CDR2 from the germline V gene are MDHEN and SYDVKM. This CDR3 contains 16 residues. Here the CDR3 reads CASSLGRTETSYEQYF.